These 15 T cell receptor beta chains were all obtained from the same sample, sequenced in a study of regulatory T cells in long-lasting Graves disease. Construction of the TCR beta libraries employed iRepertoire HTBI primers in conjunction with Arm-PCR of CDR3 regions. TCRdb redid the calling of the multiplex PCR reads with MiXCR, one entry per CDR3 protein. Of approximately 350,000 distinct CDR3 sequences in the sample, around 15% were seen once. Time point denoted: newly diagnosed GD, antithyroid drugs for less than 3 months. From RNA extracted from PBMCs, the TCR library was made. The data were also submitted as part of a second study, on T cells in Graves' hyperthyroidism and ophthalmopathy.

The sample here was peripheral blood mononuclear cells (PBMCs), taken at new diagnosis, from a patient treated with antithyroid drugs. The receptors were gathered from a woman aged 18-30 years with Graves disease.

Many counts were recorded for this clonotype. The junction and the germline gene differ at one end; a read error may be behind it. The V call is TRBV3-1, the J call TRBJ2-2, with D unresolved. The CDR3 consists of 16 residues. Germline V lookup: CDR1 LGHDT, CDR2 YNNKEL (reference sequence). The CDR3 sequence: CASSEDPQGFTGELFF. The CDR3 region has the DNA TGTGCCAGCAGCGAAGACCCTCAAGGTTTCACCGGGGAGCTGTTTTTT.

This clonotype was recorded many times. The genes are TRBV7-2 and TRBJ1-2; 7 bases are shared with TRBD1. Germline V gene sequence: CDR1 SGHTA, CDR2 FQGNSA. With 5 bases clipped from V and 6 bases from J, the junction kept 12 bases outside the gene matches. CDR3 length: 15 residues. In DNA form, the CDR3 reads TGTGCCAGCAGCCCTACAGGGGACCCAAGCGATGGCTACACCTTC. It yields the protein CASSPTGDPSDGYTF.

The genes are TRBV2 and TRBJ2-7; D may be TRBD1 (6 bases). CDR3 size: 12 residues. V was trimmed by 4 bases and J by 6 bases, leaving 10 bases between them. CDR1 is SNHLY and CDR2 is FYNNEI in the germline V gene. This CDR3 reads CASSGTGLEQYF. The DNA for the CDR3 is TGTGCCAGCAGTGGAACAGGGCTCGAGCAGTACTTC.

The V and J genes are TRBV18 and TRBJ1-5; TRBD1 is a possible D gene (5 bases). Looked up from germline, CDR1 is KGHSH and CDR2 is LQKENI. The V and J ends lost 3 bases and 11 bases respectively, with 14 bases between them. The CDR3 is made up of 13 amino acids. As DNA, the CDR3 is TGTGCCAGCTCACCCGATGGAGGGGCGGCCCAGCATTTT. It yields the protein CASSPDGGAAQHF.

This clonotype was recorded many times. The chain is built from TRBV2 and TRBJ2-3, with 12 bases fitting TRBD2. Germline lookup yields CDR1 SNHLY and CDR2 FYNNEI. This CDR3 spans 15 amino acids. V shed 4 bases, J shed 3 bases, and the junction held 2 bases outside the gene matches. This chain's CDR3 is CASSGLAGVTDTQYF. DNA of the CDR3: TGTGCCAGCAGTGGACTAGCGGGAGTGACAGATACGCAGTATTTT. The full variable domain, its missing parts supplied by reference TRBV2 and TRBJ2-3, is EPEVTQTPSHQVTQMGQEVILRCVPISNHLYFYWYRQILGQKVEFLVSFYNNEISEKSEIFDDQFSVERPDGSNFTLKIRSTKLEDSAMYFCASSGLAGVTDTQYFGPGTRLTVL.

This clonotype was found a few times. The chain carries TRBV19 and TRBJ1-5; TRBD1 matches 8 bases. Per the germline V gene, CDR1 is LNHDA and CDR2 is SQIVND (reference sequence). The J segment lost 3 bases and the V segment lost 5 bases, leaving 12 bases of the junction unmatched. This CDR3 region has 17 residues. The CDR3, as DNA: TGTGCCAGTAGTTTGTTTGCGGCAGGGGGCGTCAATCAGCCCCAGCATTTT. Translating gives CASSLFAAGGVNQPQHF. The full variable domain, rest sourced from reference TRBV19 and TRBJ1-5, is DGGITQSPKYLFRKEGQNVTLSCEQNLNHDAMYWYRQDPGQGLRLIYYSQIVNDFQKGDIAEGYSVSREKKESFPLTVTSAQKNPTAFYLCASSLFAAGGVNQPQHFGDGTRLSIL.

The gene calls are TRBV5-1 and TRBJ1-5; unclear D gene. The germline V gene encodes CDR1 SGHRS and CDR2 YFSETQ. V was shortened by 5 bases and J by 1 base, with 7 bases between the two germline ends. The CDR3 sequence is 13 residues long. This CDR3 reads CASRVGSNQPQHF. The CDR3 nucleotides read TGCGCCAGCAGGGTAGGGAGCAATCAGCCCCAGCATTTT.

This clonotype occurred many times. The V and J genes are TRBV7-2 and TRBJ2-3; 10 bases align to TRBD1. The J segment lost 2 bases and the V segment lost 2 bases, leaving 10 bases of the junction unmatched. The CDR3 runs 18 residues. Germline V CDR1 and CDR2: SGHTA, FQGNSA. This chain's CDR3 is CASSLSSGTGALTDTQYF. CDR3 in DNA: TGTGCCAGCAGCTTAAGCTCCGGGACAGGGGCCCTCACAGATACGCAGTATTTT. The full variable domain, with the rest looked up from reference TRBV7-2 and TRBJ2-3, is GAGVSQSPSNKVTEKGKDVELRCDPISGHTALYWYRQSLGQGLEFLIYFQGNSAPDKSGLPSDRFSAERTGGSVSTLTIQRTQQEDSAVYLCASSLSSGTGALTDTQYFGPGTRLTVL.

This clonotype was detected ten times or more. An end of the junction differs from the germline gene, which may be a read error. The chain recombines TRBV7-7 with TRBJ2-1, with 10 positions matching TRBD2. Germline V gene sequence: CDR1 SSHAT, CDR2 FNYEAQ (reference sequence). This CDR3 region has 17 residues. This CDR3 reads CASSPRVAGGSYNEQFF. In DNA form, the CDR3 reads TGTGCTAGCAGCCCACGGGTAGCGGGAGGATCATACAATGAGCAGTTCTTC. Filled out from reference TRBV7-7 and TRBJ2-1, the complete variable domain reads GAGVSQSPRYKVTKRGQDVTLRCDPISSHATLYWYQQALGQGPEFLTYFNYEAQPDKSGLPSDRFSAERPEGSISTLTIQRTEQRDSAMYRCASSPRVAGGSYNEQFFGPGTRLTVL.

This clonotype appeared many times. This chain uses TRBV28 with TRBJ1-1; D might be TRBD1 (6 bases). Germline lookup yields CDR1 MDHEN and CDR2 SYDVKM. The ends were cut back, 10 bases at V and 0 bases at J, with 9 bases in the middle. This CDR3 contains 12 residues. Written as DNA, the CDR3 is TGTGCCACCGGACAGTTGAACACTGAAGCTTTCTTT. Translating gives CATGQLNTEAFF. Based on the CDR3 plus reference TRBV28 and TRBJ1-1, the full variable domain is DVKVTQSSRYLVKRTGEKVFLECVQDMDHENMFWYRQDPGLGLRLIYFSYDVKMKEKGDIPEGYSVSREKKERFSLILESASTNQTSMYLCATGQLNTEAFFGQGTRLTVV.

At least ten counts were recorded for this clonotype. The chain uses TRBV5-1 and TRBJ2-3, with 15 bases aligning to TRBD2. J was trimmed by 4 bases and V by 5 bases; bases with no gene match: 11. CDR3 size: 18 residues. Germline V CDR1 and CDR2: SGHRS, YFSETQ. The CDR3 DNA is TGCGCCAGCAGGCCTGGACTAGCGGGAGGGCCCGGGGCAGATACGCAGTATTTT. It translates to CASRPGLAGGPGADTQYF.

This clonotype was detected a few times. V gene TRBV4-2 combines with J gene TRBJ2-3; D gene unclear. This CDR3 is 17 amino acids long. The V gene's germline CDR1 is LGHNA and CDR2 YNFKEQ. V was trimmed by 0 bases and J by 0 bases, leaving 13 bases between them. CDR3 sequence (DNA): TGTGCCAGCAGCCAAGATAGGAGCGTGCCTAGCACAGATACGCAGTATTTT. Residues: CASSQDRSVPSTDTQYF.

This clonotype appeared many times. The rearrangement links TRBV6-2 or TRBV6-3 to TRBJ2-7; TRBD2 might be the D (6 bases). The V end was cut by 2 bases, the J end by 3 bases, with 8 bases between. The CDR3 has 13 residues. The germline gives CDR1 MNHEY, CDR2 SVGEGT. CDR3 region: CASSYGGNYEQYF. DNA of the CDR3: TGTGCCAGCAGTTACGGGGGGAACTACGAGCAGTACTTC.

V gene TRBV14 combines with J gene TRBJ2-7; D gene ambiguous. V lost 1 base and J lost 10, with 8 bases in between. This CDR3 comprises 11 residues. The germline V gene has CDR1 SGHDN and CDR2 FVKESK. The CDR3 region has the DNA TGTGCCAGCAGCCAAGCAGCACACCAGTACTTC. Translation: CASSQAAHQYF.

This clonotype has only a few counts. The V and J genes are TRBV12-3 or TRBV12-4 and TRBJ2-1, with D maybe TRBD1 (5 bases). The germline V and J ends were trimmed by 4 bases and 5 bases, with 15 bases remaining between them. This CDR3 comprises 15 residues. The CDR3 region is CASSSRQPSDNEQFF. The CDR3 region has the DNA TGTGCCAGCAGTTCCCGACAGCCTTCGGACAATGAGCAGTTCTTC.